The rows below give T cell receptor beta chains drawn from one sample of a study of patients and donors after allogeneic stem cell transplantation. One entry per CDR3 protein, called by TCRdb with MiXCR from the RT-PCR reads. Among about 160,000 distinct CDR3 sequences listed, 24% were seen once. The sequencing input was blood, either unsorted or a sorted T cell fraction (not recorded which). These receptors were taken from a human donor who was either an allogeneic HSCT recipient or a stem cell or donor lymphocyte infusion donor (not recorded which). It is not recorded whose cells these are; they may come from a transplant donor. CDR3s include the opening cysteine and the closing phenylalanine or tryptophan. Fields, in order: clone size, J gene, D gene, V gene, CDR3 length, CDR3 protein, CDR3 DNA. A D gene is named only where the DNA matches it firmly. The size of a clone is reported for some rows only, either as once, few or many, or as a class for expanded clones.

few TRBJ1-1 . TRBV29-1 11 CSVEFGVSAFF TGCAGCGTTGAGTTTGGGGTATCCGCTTTCTTT
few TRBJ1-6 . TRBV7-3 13 CAGPLIHNSPLHF TGTGCTGGGCCTTTGATTCACAATTCACCCCTCCACTTT
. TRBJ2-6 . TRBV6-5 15 CASSYSGSGANVLTF TGTGCCAGCAGTTACTCTGGGTCTGGGGCCAACGTCCTGACTTTC
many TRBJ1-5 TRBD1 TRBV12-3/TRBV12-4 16 CASSRDRGFLNQPQHF TGTGCCAGCAGCCGGGACAGGGGTTTCCTCAATCAGCCCCAGCATTTT
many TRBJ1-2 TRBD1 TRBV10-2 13 CASSLTGDYGYTF TGCGCCAGCAGCCTAACAGGGGACTATGGCTACACCTTC
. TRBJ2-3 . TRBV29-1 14 CSVEDPPVVDTQYF TGCAGCGTTGAAGACCCTCCTGTGGTAGATACGCAGTATTTT
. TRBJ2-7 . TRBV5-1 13 CASSSEEGYEQYF TGCGCCAGCAGCTCGGAAGAGGGCTACGAGCAGTACTTC
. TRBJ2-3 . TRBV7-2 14 CASSLYSRADTQYF TGTGCCAGCAGCTTATATTCTCGGGCAGATACGCAGTATTTT
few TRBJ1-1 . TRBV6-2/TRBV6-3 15 CASSYPTGRNTEAFF TGTGCCAGCAGTTACCCGACAGGAAGGAACACTGAAGCTTTCTTT
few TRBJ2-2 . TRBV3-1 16 CASSQWRRDRTGELFF TGTGCCAGCAGCCAATGGAGGAGAGATCGTACCGGGGAGCTGTTTTTT
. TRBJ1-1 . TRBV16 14 CTSSQSARVSEAFF TGTACCAGCAGCCAATCGGCCAGGGTTAGCGAAGCTTTCTTT
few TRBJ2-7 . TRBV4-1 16 CASSQDETRASYEQYF TGCGCCAGCAGCCAGGACGAGACACGGGCCTCCTACGAGCAGTACTTC
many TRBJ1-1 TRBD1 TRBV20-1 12 CSAADRGSEAFF TGCAGTGCTGCCGACAGGGGATCTGAAGCTTTCTTT
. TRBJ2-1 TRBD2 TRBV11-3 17 CASSLGAASGRLSEQFF TGTGCCAGCAGCTTAGGAGCGGCTAGCGGGAGGCTTTCTGAGCAGTTCTTC
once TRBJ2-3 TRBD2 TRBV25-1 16 CASSEWGGLATDTQYF TGTGCCAGCAGTGAATGGGGGGGACTAGCGACAGATACGCAGTATTTT
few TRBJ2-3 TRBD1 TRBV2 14 CASSVQGRTDTQYF TGTGCCAGCAGTGTACAGGGGAGAACAGATACGCAGTATTTT
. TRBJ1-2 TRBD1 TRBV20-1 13 CGLRQGLDYGYTF TGCGGACTCCGACAGGGTCTCGACTATGGCTACACCTTC
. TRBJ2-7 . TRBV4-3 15 CASSQETGHLYEQYF TGCGCCAGCAGCCAAGAAACCGGACACCTCTACGAGCAGTACTTC
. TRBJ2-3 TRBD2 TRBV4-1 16 CASSQVAGRYTDTQYF TGCGCCAGCAGCCAGGTAGCGGGGCGGTACACAGATACGCAGTATTTT
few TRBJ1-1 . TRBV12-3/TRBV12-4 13 CASSNREYTEAFF TGTGCCAGCAGTAACAGGGAATATACTGAAGCTTTCTTT
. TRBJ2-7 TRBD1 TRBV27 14 CASSSRTGVYEQYF TGTGCCAGCAGTTCCAGGACAGGGGTCTACGAGCAGTACTTC
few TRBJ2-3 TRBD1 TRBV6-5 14 CASSLDRGTDTQYF TGTGCCAGCAGTTTGGACAGGGGCACAGATACGCAGTATTTT
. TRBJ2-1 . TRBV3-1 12 CASSQYGAEQFF TGTGCCAGCAGCCAATACGGGGCTGAGCAGTTCTTC
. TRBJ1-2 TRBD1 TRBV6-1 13 CASRVIGTDGYTF TGTGCCAGCAGAGTTATCGGGACAGATGGCTACACCTTC
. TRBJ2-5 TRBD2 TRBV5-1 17 CASSHRTSGSFRETQYF TGCGCCAGCAGCCACCGTACTAGCGGGAGCTTCCGAGAGACCCAGTACTTC
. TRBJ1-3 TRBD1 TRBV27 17 CASSSSAMTGSGNTIYF TGTGCCAGCAGTTCGAGTGCTATGACAGGGTCTGGAAACACCATATATTTT
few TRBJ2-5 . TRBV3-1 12 CASRRGGATQYF TGTGCCAGCCGACGAGGGGGAGCGACCCAGTACTTC
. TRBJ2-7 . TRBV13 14 CASSLRDSTYEQYF TGTGCCAGCAGCTTACGGGACTCGACCTACGAGCAGTACTTC
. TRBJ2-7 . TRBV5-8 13 CASSLPWSYEQYF TGTGCCAGCAGCTTGCCGTGGAGCTACGAGCAGTACTTC
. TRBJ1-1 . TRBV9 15 CASSGYREANTEAFF TGTGCCAGCAGCGGGTACAGGGAGGCGAACACTGAAGCTTTCTTT
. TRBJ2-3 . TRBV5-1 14 CASSLTASTDTQYF TGCGCCAGCAGCTTGACAGCAAGCACAGATACGCAGTATTTT
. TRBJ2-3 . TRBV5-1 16 CASSNNPGPGTDTQYF TGCGCCAGCAGCAATAACCCGGGACCCGGCACAGATACGCAGTATTTT
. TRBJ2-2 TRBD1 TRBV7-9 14 CASTGQGSTGELFF TGTGCCAGCACAGGACAGGGGTCCACCGGGGAGCTGTTTTTT
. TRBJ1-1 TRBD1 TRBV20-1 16 CSALNYLPGQKTEAFF TGCAGTGCTCTCAATTATTTGCCGGGACAGAAGACTGAAGCTTTCTTT
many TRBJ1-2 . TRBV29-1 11 CSVELRDGYTF TGCAGCGTTGAGTTGAGGGACGGCTACACCTTC
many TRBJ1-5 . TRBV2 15 CASSDSRGGNQPQHF TGTGCCAGCAGTGATTCCAGAGGGGGTAATCAGCCCCAGCATTTT
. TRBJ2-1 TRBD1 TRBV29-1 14 CSVWTGWFYNEQFF TGCAGCGTCTGGACAGGATGGTTCTACAATGAGCAGTTCTTC
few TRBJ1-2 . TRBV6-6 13 CASSYDGGYGYTF TGTGCCAGCAGTTACGACGGGGGGTATGGCTACACCTTC
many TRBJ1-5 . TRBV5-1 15 CASSLDGTLNQPQHF TGCGCCAGCAGCTTGGATGGGACCCTCAATCAGCCCCAGCATTTT
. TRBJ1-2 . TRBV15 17 CATSPGAGETRDYGYTF TGTGCCACCAGTCCGGGGGCAGGAGAAACGAGGGACTATGGCTACACCTTC
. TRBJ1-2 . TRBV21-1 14 CASSKALDSNGYTF TGTGCCAGCAGCAAAGCCCTGGACAGTAATGGCTACACCTTC
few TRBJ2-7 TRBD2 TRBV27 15 CASSPRVAGGYEQYF TGTGCCAGCAGTCCCAGGGTAGCGGGAGGTTACGAGCAGTACTTC
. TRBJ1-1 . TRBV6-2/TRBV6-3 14 CASSYWQGDTEAFF TGTGCCAGCAGTTACTGGCAGGGTGACACTGAAGCTTTCTTT
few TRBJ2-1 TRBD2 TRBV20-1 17 CSASVSGGAWSYNEQFF TGCAGTGCTAGTGTTAGCGGGGGGGCCTGGTCCTACAATGAGCAGTTCTTC
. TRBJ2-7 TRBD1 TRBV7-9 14 CASSLQGAIYEQYF TGTGCCAGCAGCTTACAGGGGGCTATCTACGAGCAGTACTTC
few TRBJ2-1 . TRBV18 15 CASSPSRFSYNEQFF TGTGCCAGCTCACCCTCCCGGTTCTCCTACAATGAGCAGTTCTTC
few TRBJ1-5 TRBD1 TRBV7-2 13 CASSLDRDQPQHF TGTGCCAGCAGCCTTGACAGGGACCAGCCCCAGCATTTT
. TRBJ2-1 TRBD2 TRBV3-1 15 CASSLLAGVPNEQFF TGTGCCAGCAGCCTACTAGCGGGGGTGCCCAATGAGCAGTTCTTC
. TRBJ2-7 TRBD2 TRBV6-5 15 CASSATGGMTYEQYF TGTGCCAGCAGTGCCACGGGGGGGATGACCTACGAGCAGTACTTC
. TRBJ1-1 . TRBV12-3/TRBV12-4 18 CASSILPDNRPGNTEAFF TGTGCCAGCAGCATTCTACCGGACAACAGGCCCGGGAACACTGAAGCTTTCTTT
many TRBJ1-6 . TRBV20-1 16 CSARDGEFGNNSPLHF TGCAGTGCTAGAGATGGGGAGTTTGGGAATAATTCACCCCTCCACTTT
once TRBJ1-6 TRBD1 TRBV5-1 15 CASSFRQGAYSPLHF TGCGCCAGCAGCTTCAGACAGGGGGCCTATTCACCCCTCCACTTT
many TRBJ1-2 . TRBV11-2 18 CASSLAHLGGLTNYGYTF TGTGCCAGCAGCTTAGCCCACCTCGGCGGGCTCACTAACTATGGCTACACCTTC
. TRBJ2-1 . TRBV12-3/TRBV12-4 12 CASSHPADEQFF TGTGCCAGCAGCCATCCAGCGGATGAGCAGTTCTTC
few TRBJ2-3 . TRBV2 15 CASSILGEGPDTQYF TGTGCCAGCAGTATACTCGGAGAAGGGCCAGATACGCAGTATTTT
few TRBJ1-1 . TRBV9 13 CASSAQVNTEAFF TGTGCCAGCAGCGCCCAGGTAAACACTGAAGCTTTCTTT
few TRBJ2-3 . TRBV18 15 CASSQGTPAGDTQYF TGTGCCAGCTCACAAGGGACTCCGGCGGGGGATACGCAGTATTTT